Listed here is a single TCR beta chain. No antigen is known for it. Germline CDR1 is MNHEY and CDR2 is SMNVEV (reference sequence). Trimming shortened V by 7 bases and J by 4 bases, and 16 bases separated the two germline ends. There are 14 residues in the CDR3. The sample is drawn from a study of cytomegalovirus exposure and HLA in healthy donors. Whole-study findings and limits: The investigators catalogued some 150 TCR beta chains as cytomegalovirus-associated.

With 60 Vbeta and 13 Jbeta primers, the PCR was carried out. Here immunoSEQ multiplex PCR was the method, and the copy in TCRdb shows in-frame clones only, minus some. The sample has under 200,000 clones, roughly 80% seen once. This clonotype originated in a human donor in good health. The rearrangement joins TRBV27 to TRBJ1-1; D may be TRBD1 (5 bases). The sample taken for sequencing was PBMCs. The CDR3 sequence: CASTPAGRGTEAFF. CDR3 sequence (DNA): TGTGCCAGCACTCCGGCGGGGCGTGGCACTGAAGCTTTCTTT.